The sequence of this TCR beta chain was determined in a study of blood T cell repertoires in COVID-19. Per germline, CDR1 SGHAT and CDR2 FQNNGV. The trim removed 3 bases at V and 7 bases at J, leaving 7 bases unmatched. This CDR3 is 15 amino acids long. The table came from immunoSEQ multiplex PCR; TCRdb's copy has only in-frame clones and leaves some out. Of fewer than 40,000 clones listed, approximately 91% are singletons. V and J are TRBV11-2 and TRBJ2-3; 10 nucleotides line up with TRBD1. The sample comprised peripheral blood. This sequence was found in a human donor in a cohort sampled during active COVID-19. The CDR3 sequence is CASSLGQGLGNTQYF. CDR3 in DNA: TGTGCCAGCAGCTTGGGACAGGGGCTGGGAAATACGCAGTATTTT.